Listed below are T cell receptor beta chains from one sample, sequenced in a study of T cell repertoires in cytomegalovirus infection. TCRdb reprocessed the reads with MiXCR, giving one entry per CDR3 protein. Among fewer than 550,000 distinct CDR3 sequences, 30% to 40% were seen once, and the ten largest hold roughly an eighth. Input material: PBMCs. These receptors were collected from a human donor in good health (CMV status not recorded). Some clones in this sample may be carry-over from other donors' samples. CDR3s include the opening cysteine and the closing phenylalanine or tryptophan. A D gene is named only where the DNA matches it firmly. Some rows mark clone size as missing; the rest say once, few, many or name a class of expanded clone.

clone_size	v_call	d_call	cdr3_length	j_call	cdr3_aa	cdr3_nt
-	TRBV11-1	TRBD1	14	TRBJ1-1	CASSFRTGATEAFF	TGTGCCAGCAGCTTTCGGACAGGGGCCACTGAAGCTTTCTTT
once	TRBV6-8	TRBD2	14	TRBJ2-5	CARSAASGGETQYF	TGTGCCAGAAGTGCTGCTAGCGGAGGAGAGACCCAGTACTTC
few	TRBV12-3/TRBV12-4	TRBD2	16	TRBJ2-3	CASSFKHGGSTDTQYF	TGTGCCAGCAGTTTTAAACACGGGGGGAGCACAGATACGCAGTATTTT
-	TRBV7-6	-	13	TRBJ1-1	CASKRGVDTEAFF	TGTGCCAGCAAACGGGGGGTCGACACTGAAGCTTTCTTT
few	TRBV6-2/TRBV6-3	TRBD2	19	TRBJ2-1	CASSSGGPPWEEAYNEQFF	TGTGCCAGCAGTAGCGGGGGGCCCCCCTGGGAGGAGGCCTACAATGAGCAGTTCTTC
-	TRBV12-3/TRBV12-4	TRBD1	18	TRBJ2-6	CASRGGGQRDSGANVLTF	TGTGCCAGCAGGGGTGGGGGACAGAGGGACTCTGGGGCCAACGTCCTGACTTTC
-	TRBV6-6	-	12	TRBJ1-1	CASSSQGSEAFF	TGTGCCAGCAGTTCACAGGGTTCTGAAGCTTTCTTT
-	TRBV18	-	16	TRBJ1-1	CASSPPKGVRAPEAFF	TGTGCCAGCTCACCACCAAAAGGGGTCAGGGCCCCTGAAGCTTTCTTT
few	TRBV28	TRBD1	15	TRBJ2-1	CASSQSGTGGNEQFF	TGTGCCAGCAGTCAATCCGGGACAGGTGGGAATGAGCAGTTCTTC
-	TRBV7-2	-	13	TRBJ1-3	CASSLGTGNTRYF	TGTGCCAGCAGCTTGGGGACTGGAAACACCAGATATTTT
many	TRBV6-6	TRBD1	15	TRBJ2-1	CASSPRDSPYNEQFF	TGTGCCAGCAGTCCTAGGGACAGCCCCTACAATGAGCAGTTCTTC
-	TRBV12-3/TRBV12-4	TRBD1	16	TRBJ1-2	CASSYDGTGINYGYTF	TGTGCCAGCAGCTACGATGGGACAGGGATAAACTATGGCTACACCTTC
few	TRBV11-2	-	14	TRBJ1-2	CASSPRGADYGYTF	TGTGCCAGCAGCCCTCGGGGGGCTGACTATGGCTACACCTTC
few	TRBV6-4	-	16	TRBJ2-3	CASPSLPALATDTQYF	TGTGCCAGCCCTTCCCTGCCTGCTCTAGCAACAGATACGCAGTATTTT
-	TRBV27	-	15	TRBJ2-1	CASSLSWAANNEQFF	TGTGCCAGCAGTTTATCTTGGGCAGCAAACAATGAGCAGTTCTTC
many	TRBV7-6	-	15	TRBJ1-5	CASSLGAGPNQPQHF	TGTGCCAGCAGCTTAGGGGCAGGGCCCAATCAGCCCCAGCATTTT
-	TRBV12-3/TRBV12-4	TRBD1	15	TRBJ2-1	CASPPPPGQGDEQFF	TGTGCCAGCCCCCCCCCCCCGGGACAGGGAGATGAGCAGTTCTTC
many	TRBV7-6	-	13	TRBJ2-1	CASSPRGSSQQFF	TGTGCCAGCAGCCCACGGGGGAGCTCCCAGCAGTTCTTC
-	TRBV5-5	TRBD2	16	TRBJ2-5	CASSLGLAGHGETQYF	TGTGCCAGCAGCTTGGGACTAGCGGGCCATGGAGAGACCCAGTACTTC
many	TRBV7-8	-	16	TRBJ2-3	CASAPRWGSGTDTQYF	TGTGCCAGCGCCCCTAGGTGGGGGAGCGGTACAGATACGCAGTATTTT
-	TRBV7-8	-	16	TRBJ2-1	CASRSPGLRTGNEQFF	TGTGCCAGCAGGTCCCCGGGACTTAGGACCGGCAATGAGCAGTTCTTC
-	TRBV6-6	-	14	TRBJ2-3	CASSYPASTDTQYF	TGTGCCAGCAGTTATCCGGCTAGCACAGATACGCAGTATTTT
-	TRBV10-2	-	12	TRBJ1-5	CASSANNQPQHF	TGCGCCAGCAGTGCGAACAATCAGCCCCAGCATTTT
many	TRBV7-6	-	16	TRBJ2-3	CASSLESSRFGDTQYF	TGTGCCAGCAGCTTAGAGTCTAGCAGGTTTGGAGATACGCAGTATTTT
many	TRBV12-3/TRBV12-4	-	16	TRBJ2-3	CASSLRLPRYTDTQYF	TGTGCCAGCAGTCTTAGACTACCCCGATACACAGATACGCAGTATTTT
-	TRBV6-2/TRBV6-3	TRBD2	16	TRBJ2-3	CASSYKSGGAPDTQYF	TGTGCCAGCAGTTATAAAAGCGGGGGGGCACCAGATACGCAGTATTTT
few	TRBV19	-	12	TRBJ1-2	CASRDEFYGYTF	TGTGCCAGTAGGGACGAATTCTATGGCTACACCTTC
few	TRBV28	-	15	TRBJ1-6	CASSLSGTLGSPLHF	TGTGCCAGCAGTTTAAGCGGCACCCTGGGTTCACCCCTCCACTTT
few	TRBV7-2	-	12	TRBJ2-1	CASSSPEGRHLF	TGTGCCAGCAGCTCCCCTGAGGGACGCCACCTCTTC
few	TRBV7-3	TRBD1	15	TRBJ2-7	CASSPMPGQLYEQYF	TGTGCCAGCAGCCCTATGCCGGGACAGCTCTACGAGCAGTACTTC
-	TRBV20-1	TRBD2	15	TRBJ2-7	CSAAGTSGGAYEQYF	TGCAGTGCTGCCGGGACTAGCGGGGGGGCCTACGAGCAGTACTTC
-	TRBV7-6	TRBD1	14	TRBJ2-5	CASSQRTGLETQYF	TGTGCCAGCAGCCAGAGGACAGGTCTGGAGACCCAGTACTTC
few	TRBV6-5	-	16	TRBJ2-5	CASSYAGHPLEETQYF	TGTGCCAGCAGTTACGCGGGACACCCCCTGGAAGAGACCCAGTACTTC
few	TRBV6-1	-	16	TRBJ2-5	CASSYTGTATQETQYF	TGTGCCAGCAGTTATACCGGGACGGCCACCCAAGAGACCCAGTACTTC
-	TRBV12-3/TRBV12-4	-	13	TRBJ1-1	CASSINWDNEAFF	TGTGCCAGCAGTATTAACTGGGACAATGAAGCTTTCTTT
many	TRBV27	-	17	TRBJ1-5	CASSLGFGERSNQPQHF	TGTGCCAGCAGTTTGGGGTTCGGGGAGAGAAGCAATCAGCCCCAGCATTTT
many	TRBV7-8	-	16	TRBJ2-5	CASSLVPRGLQETQYF	TGTGCCAGCAGCTTAGTTCCGCGGGGGCTCCAAGAGACCCAGTACTTC
-	TRBV6-2/TRBV6-3	-	14	TRBJ1-1	CASSSRGGGREAFF	TGTGCCAGCAGTTCGAGGGGGGGGGGCCGTGAAGCTTTCTTT
-	TRBV24-1	-	14	TRBJ2-1	CATSDRSLAGEQFF	TGTGCCACCAGTGACCGCTCCTTAGCCGGTGAGCAGTTCTTC
-	TRBV11-3	-	11	TRBJ1-1	CAPRGHGTSFF	TGTGCCCCCAGGGGCCACGGCACGTCTTTCTTT
-	TRBV9	TRBD1	15	TRBJ2-1	CASSVVGGGNNEQFF	TGTGCCAGCAGCGTAGTAGGGGGCGGTAACAATGAGCAGTTCTTC
few	TRBV12-3/TRBV12-4	-	13	TRBJ2-5	CASSSRLQETQYF	TGTGCCAGCAGTTCCAGACTCCAAGAGACCCAGTACTTC
few	TRBV2	-	14	TRBJ2-7	CASSPGTESYEQYF	TGTGCCAGCAGCCCCGGGACGGAGTCCTACGAGCAGTACTTC
-	TRBV5-1	TRBD2	15	TRBJ2-1	CASSLVGLEGNEQFF	TGCGCCAGCAGCTTGGTGGGACTAGAGGGCAATGAGCAGTTCTTC
-	TRBV6-5	TRBD2	14	TRBJ2-7	CASSETSGGYEQYF	TGTGCCAGCAGTGAAACTAGCGGGGGGTACGAGCAGTACTTC
-	TRBV28	-	15	TRBJ1-1	CAHEPSGELNTEAFF	TGTGCCCATGAGCCATCCGGGGAACTCAACACTGAAGCTTTCTTT
many	TRBV11-2	TRBD2	15	TRBJ2-1	CASSSRTSVYNEQFF	TGTGCCAGCAGCTCGCGGACTAGCGTCTACAATGAGCAGTTCTTC
-	TRBV27	-	14	TRBJ2-2	CASSFGVGTGELLF	-
many	TRBV7-2	TRBD1	15	TRBJ2-1	CASSSYRGSYNEQFF	TGTGCCAGCAGCTCCTACAGGGGCTCCTACAATGAGCAGTTCTTC
-	TRBV18	-	13	TRBJ2-1	CASSPQGKGEQFF	TGTGCCAGCTCACCACAGGGAAAGGGTGAGCAGTTCTTC
-	TRBV7-8	TRBD1	15	TRBJ1-4	CASSRPGGRNEKLFF	TGTGCCAGCAGCCGGCCAGGGGGGCGAAATGAAAAACTGTTTTTT
few	TRBV6-5	-	14	TRBJ1-2	CASSYSGRNYGYTF	TGTGCCAGCAGTTACTCTGGACGAAACTATGGCTACACCTTC
-	TRBV12-3/TRBV12-4	-	13	TRBJ1-1	CASSFVGNTEAFF	TGTGCCAGCAGTTTTGTAGGGAACACTGAAGCTTTCTTT
-	TRBV4-1	-	16	TRBJ2-7	CASSQDGTGSSYEQYF	TGCGCCAGCAGCCAAGACGGGACGGGAAGCTCCTACGAGCAGTACTTC
-	TRBV29-1	-	14	TRBJ2-1	CSVGDLSSYNEQFF	TGCAGCGTTGGCGACTTGAGCTCCTACAATGAGCAGTTCTTC
-	TRBV19	-	12	TRBJ2-2	CASSGVFGELFF	TGTGCCAGTAGTGGGGTGTTCGGGGAGCTGTTTTTT
many	TRBV7-2	TRBD1	20	TRBJ1-5	CASSSWLWTGGKRSNQPQHF	TGTGCCAGCAGCTCCTGGCTGTGGACAGGGGGCAAGAGGAGCAATCAGCCCCAGCATTTT
few	TRBV6-2/TRBV6-3	-	12	TRBJ2-1	CASTNTYNEQFF	TGTGCCAGCACCAACACTTACAATGAGCAGTTCTTC
-	TRBV19	TRBD2	14	TRBJ2-1	CASSIRTSGAEQFF	TGTGCCAGTAGTATCCGGACTAGCGGGGCGGAGCAGTTCTTC